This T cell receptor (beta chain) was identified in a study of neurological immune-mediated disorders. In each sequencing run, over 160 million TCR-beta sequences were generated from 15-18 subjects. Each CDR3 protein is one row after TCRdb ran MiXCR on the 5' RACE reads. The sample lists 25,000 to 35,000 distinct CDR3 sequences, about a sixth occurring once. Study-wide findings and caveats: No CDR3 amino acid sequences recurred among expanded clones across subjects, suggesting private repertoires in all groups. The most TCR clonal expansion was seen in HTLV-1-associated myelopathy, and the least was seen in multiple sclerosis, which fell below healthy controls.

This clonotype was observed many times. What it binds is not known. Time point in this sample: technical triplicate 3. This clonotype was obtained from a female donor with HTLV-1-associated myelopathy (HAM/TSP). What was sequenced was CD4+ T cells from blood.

The CDR3 bases are TGTGCCAGCAGCTTGTGGGCGGGAAGCTCCTACAATGAGCAGTTCTTC. Its translation is CASSLWAGSSYNEQFF. The chain couples TRBV7-2 to TRBJ2-1, with D maybe TRBD2 (6 bases). Trimming left V 3 bases short and J 0 bases short, with 12 bases between. CDR1 SGHTA and CDR2 FQGNSA come from the germline V gene. CDR3 length: 16 residues.